Following are 26 T cell receptor beta chains from one sample sequenced in a study of blood T cell repertoires in COVID-19. Here immunoSEQ multiplex PCR was the method, and the copy in TCRdb shows in-frame clones only, minus some. The sample holds 250,000 to 300,000 clones, around 87% seen once. Sequencing used peripheral blood. These receptors came from a woman aged 60 to 75 with COVID-19, enrolled during active disease.

The chain carries TRBV6-1 and TRBJ1-6; D is unresolved. V gave up 3 bases and J gave up 4 bases, with 10 bases separating them. CDR3 length equals 15 residues. Per germline, CDR1 MNHNS and CDR2 SASEGT. The CDR3 DNA sequence: TGTGCCAGCAGTGAGAGTTACGGGTATAATTCACCCCTCCACTTT. It yields the protein CASSESYGYNSPLHF.

The chain couples TRBV11-2 to TRBJ2-5; 12 bases match TRBD1. V trimming: 11 bases; J trimming: 5 bases; junction bases outside the gene matches: 6. This CDR3 contains 13 residues. Looked up from germline, CDR1 is SGHAT and CDR2 is FQNNGV. CDR3: CAGGQGAQETQYF. Written as DNA, the CDR3 is TGTGCCGGGGGACAGGGGGCTCAGGAGACCCAGTACTTC. The whole variable domain, filled in from reference TRBV11-2 and TRBJ2-5, reads EAGVAQSPRYKIIEKRQSVAFWCNPISGHATLYWYQQILGQGPKLLIQFQNNGVVDDSQLPKDRFSAERLKGVDSTLKIQPAKLEDSAVYLCAGGQGAQETQYFGPGTRLLVL.

The chain employs TRBV27 and TRBJ1-5; 11 bases map to TRBD1. This CDR3 region has 18 residues. Germline lookup yields CDR1 MNHEY and CDR2 SMNVEV (reference sequence). Losses at the gene ends were 10 bases for V and 2 bases for J; bases not matched to a gene: 16. The CDR3 reads CATRRVLGQGAGNQPQHF. CDR3 sequence (DNA): TGTGCCACCCGAAGAGTTCTTGGACAGGGGGCTGGCAATCAGCCCCAGCATTTT.

This chain connects TRBV4-2 to TRBJ2-7; 9 bases line up with TRBD1. Germline lookup yields CDR1 LGHNA and CDR2 YNFKEQ. J lost 3 bases, V lost 4 bases, and 10 bases had no gene match. CDR3 length: 16 amino acids. CDR3 DNA sequence: TGTGCCAGCAGCCCCCAAAGCGGGACAGGGAACTACGAGCAGTACTTC. It is translated as CASSPQSGTGNYEQYF.

This clone was seen a handful of times. The chain combines TRBV5-8 with TRBJ1-6; 7 positions match TRBD1. Germline assignment: CDR1 SGHTS and CDR2 YDEGEE. The CDR3 sequence is 15 residues long. Trimming took 1 base from V and 8 from J; bases not matched to a gene: 6. CDR3 sequence reads: CASSLFKGAYSPLHF. The CDR3 nucleotides are TGTGCCAGCAGCTTGTTCAAGGGGGCTTATTCACCCCTCCACTTT.

The rearrangement joins TRBV5-4 to TRBJ2-7; 8 nucleotides match TRBD1. Unmatched junction bases numbered 8, after V lost 5 bases and J lost 4 bases. The CDR3 is 14 amino acids. The germline V gene has CDR1 SGHNT and CDR2 YYREEE (reference sequence). The DNA for the CDR3 is TGTGCCAGCAGTTTAGCAGGGGGCGGTTACGAGCAGTACTTC. Translating gives CASSLAGGGYEQYF. Full variable domain (outside the CDR3, taken from reference TRBV5-4 and TRBJ2-7): ETGVTQSPTHLIKTRGQQVTLRCSSQSGHNTVSWYQQALGQGPQFIFQYYREEENGRGNFPPRFSGLQFPNYSSELNVNALELDDSALYLCASSLAGGGYEQYFGPGTRLTVT.

This rearrangement joins TRBV7-2 to TRBJ1-1, with D unresolved. The CDR3 covers 14 residues. The V and J ends lost 7 bases and 1 base respectively, with 13 bases between them. Per the germline V gene, CDR1 is SGHTA and CDR2 is FQGNSA. The CDR3 bases are TGTGCCAGCACCGTCGTACGGGGGAACACTGAAGCTTTCTTT. Its protein is CASTVVRGNTEAFF.

CDR3 in amino acids: CASSLAAAEKAFF. CDR3 bases: TGTGCCAGCAGCCTGGCGGCCGCCGAAAAGGCTTTCTTT. V is TRBV3-1 (or the pseudogene TRBV3-2) and J is TRBJ1-1, with D uncertain. With 4 bases removed from V and 11 bases from J, the gap between germline ends came to 17 bases. CDR1 is LGHDT and CDR2 is YNNKEL in the germline V gene (reference sequence). The CDR3 spans 13 residues.

The chain has TRBV18 and TRBJ1-2; 7 bases map to TRBD1. Per the germline V gene, CDR1 is KGHSH and CDR2 is LQKENI. The CDR3 runs to 12 residues. V gave up 4 bases and J gave up 8 bases; unmatched junction bases: 4. The CDR3 sequence: CASSLSGGGYTF. CDR3 bases: TGTGCCAGCTCACTTTCAGGGGGAGGCTACACCTTC.

This chain joins TRBV5-6 and TRBJ1-5, with TRBD1 as a possible D gene (6 bases). Germline CDR1 reads SGHDT; CDR2 reads YYEEEE. V lost 3 bases and J lost 1, with 17 bases in between. This CDR3 is built from 17 residues. CDR3 nucleotide sequence: TGTGCCAGCAGCTCGTCAGACAGGAGGAAGAGCAATCAGCCCCAGCATTTT. Its protein is CASSSSDRRKSNQPQHF.

The CDR3 sequence is CASSSSGGGTDTQYF. In DNA form, the CDR3 reads TGTGCCAGCAGCTCAAGCGGGGGGGGTACAGATACGCAGTATTTT. The chain combines TRBV7-2 with TRBJ2-3; 10 bases are shared with TRBD2. This CDR3 region has 15 residues. CDR1 is SGHTA and CDR2 is FQGNSA in the germline V gene. V lost 4 bases to trimming and J lost 3 bases; unmatched junction nucleotides: 4.

This chain uses TRBV18 with TRBJ1-3; no firm D call. This CDR3 spans 16 amino acids. V was shortened by 1 base and J by 0 bases, with 10 bases between the two germline ends. From germline, CDR1 is KGHSH and CDR2 LQKENI. The CDR3 DNA reads as TGTGCCAGCTCACCACAAGCTGACATCTCTGGAAACACCATATATTTT. This encodes CASSPQADISGNTIYF.

The chain uses TRBV9 and TRBJ1-6; the match to TRBD1 covers 9 bases. Germline CDR1 SGDLS, CDR2 YYNGEE. V dropped 0 bases and J dropped 8; count of bases not matched to a gene: 6. The CDR3 totals 16 residues. The CDR3 coding sequence is TGTGCCAGCAGCGTAGCTACAGGGGGCAGCTATTCACCCCTCCACTTT. Translating it yields CASSVATGGSYSPLHF.

The chain has TRBV19 and TRBJ1-1, with 10 bases matching TRBD1. The V gene end was trimmed by 4 bases and the J gene end by 0 bases; junction bases not matched to a gene: 2. The CDR3 runs to 15 residues. Germline CDR1 is LNHDA and CDR2 is SQIVND (reference sequence). CDR3 sequence reads: CASSKTGGLNTEAFF. DNA of the CDR3: TGTGCCAGTAGTAAGACAGGGGGCCTGAACACTGAAGCTTTCTTT.

V gene TRBV19 combines with J gene TRBJ1-2, with 7 bases fitting TRBD1. V lost 3 bases to trimming and J lost 8 bases; unmatched junction nucleotides: 12. This CDR3 has 15 residues. Germline V gene data show CDR1 as LNHDA and CDR2 as SQIVND (reference sequence). CDR3 in amino acids: CASSINRDSSGGYTF. As DNA, the CDR3 is TGTGCCAGTAGTATCAATCGGGACAGCTCGGGGGGCTACACCTTC.

V and J are TRBV4-3 and TRBJ2-3, with TRBD2 matching over 8 bases. Per germline, CDR1 LGHNA and CDR2 YSLEER. The V and J ends lost 4 bases and 5 bases, in that order; junction bases with no gene match: 5. There are 14 residues in the CDR3. This chain's CDR3 is CASSRRTSLDTQYF. CDR3 nucleotides: TGCGCCAGCAGCCGGAGGACTAGCTTAGATACGCAGTATTTT.

The V call is TRBV10-3, the J call TRBJ1-1, with D perhaps TRBD1 (5 bases). The germline V gene encodes CDR1 ENHRY and CDR2 SYGVKD. V was pared by 3 bases and J by 5 bases, with 10 bases between. CDR3 length: 13 amino acids. CDR3 residues: CAISDLGGTEAFF. Written as DNA, the CDR3 is TGTGCCATCAGTGATTTGGGGGGGACTGAAGCTTTCTTT.

The V call is TRBV19, the J call TRBJ2-6; TRBD2 might be the D (5 bases). Germline V gene sequence: CDR1 LNHDA, CDR2 SQIVND (reference sequence). Trimming shortened V by 1 base and J by 0 bases, and 16 bases separated the two germline ends. The CDR3 runs 19 residues. The CDR3 DNA is TGTGCCAGTAGTATAGTTTACCGGACGGGAAACTCTGGGGCCAACGTCCTGACTTTC. Translating gives CASSIVYRTGNSGANVLTF. The full variable domain, with the rest looked up from reference TRBV19 and TRBJ2-6, is DGGITQSPKYLFRKEGQNVTLSCEQNLNHDAMYWYRQDPGQGLRLIYYSQIVNDFQKGDIAEGYSVSREKKESFPLTVTSAQKNPTAFYLCASSIVYRTGNSGANVLTFGAGSRLTVL.

The V call is TRBV19, the J call TRBJ2-1, with TRBD2 as a possible D gene (6 bases). The germline V gene encodes CDR1 LNHDA and CDR2 SQIVND (reference sequence). V was clipped by 6 bases and J by 5 bases, with 11 bases between them. The CDR3 has 13 residues. The CDR3 region has the DNA TGTGCCAGTAGAGGTGGGGGGAACAATGAGCAGTTCTTC. Translated, it gives CASRGGGNNEQFF. The entire variable domain, with the rest obtained from reference TRBV19 and TRBJ2-1, is as follows: DGGITQSPKYLFRKEGQNVTLSCEQNLNHDAMYWYRQDPGQGLRLIYYSQIVNDFQKGDIAEGYSVSREKKESFPLTVTSAQKNPTAFYLCASRGGGNNEQFFGPGTRLTVL.

This chain connects TRBV7-3 to TRBJ2-1; a weak D match, TRBD1 (5 bases). The CDR3 consists of 15 residues. Deletions cut 5 bases from V and 2 bases from J, with 13 bases between. CDR1 is SGHTA, CDR2 FQGTGA, per germline. The CDR3 here is CASSPGAGTYNEQFF. The CDR3 DNA sequence: TGTGCCAGCAGCCCTGGGGCAGGTACCTACAATGAGCAGTTCTTC.

The gene calls are TRBV11-2 and TRBJ2-6; TRBD2 aligns across 11 bases. This CDR3 comprises 17 residues. CDR1 and CDR2 from the germline V gene are SGHAT and FQNNGV. Trimming at V came to 4 bases and at J to 2 bases, leaving 4 bases not matched to a gene. CDR3 protein: CASSSTLAGAGANVLTF. The CDR3, as DNA: TGTGCCAGCAGCTCAACACTAGCGGGGGCTGGGGCCAACGTCCTGACTTTC.

J is TRBJ1-1 and V is TRBV29-1; D may be TRBD1 (6 bases). V lost 4 bases, J lost 3 bases, and 15 bases lay in between. The CDR3 loop spans 14 amino acids. Per germline, CDR1 SQVTM and CDR2 ANQGSEA. The CDR3 coding sequence is TGCAGCGTTGGTGTGCGGACAGTTTACACTGAAGCTTTCTTT. Its translation: CSVGVRTVYTEAFF.

The chain joins TRBV7-2 to TRBJ2-5; TRBD2 might be the D (6 bases). Per the germline V gene, CDR1 is SGHTA and CDR2 is FQGNSA. This CDR3 comprises 14 residues. Trimming pared 2 bases from V and 5 bases from J, leaving 12 bases between. Written as DNA, the CDR3 is TGTGCCAGCAGCTTATTTCCAGGGAGGGAGACCCAGTACTTC. Its protein product is CASSLFPGRETQYF.

The chain employs TRBV18 and TRBJ2-7; 8 nucleotides agree with TRBD1. The CDR3 is 15 amino acids. J gave up 6 bases and V 5 bases, and 12 bases lay outside the gene matches. Germline V gene lookup returns CDR1 KGHSH and CDR2 LQKENI. For the CDR3, the DNA is TGTGCCAGCTCATCCAATCCCGGGACAGGAATCGAGCAGTACTTC. Its protein product is CASSSNPGTGIEQYF.

The V and J genes are TRBV6-5 and TRBJ1-1, with 9 bases aligning to TRBD1. The J segment lost 1 base and the V segment lost 5 bases, leaving 5 bases of the junction unmatched. CDR1 is MNHEY, CDR2 SVGAGI, per germline. This CDR3 contains 15 residues. The CDR3 sequence: CASSRRQGGNTEAFF. The CDR3 region has the DNA TGTGCCAGCAGTCGACGACAGGGGGGGAACACTGAAGCTTTCTTT.

The chain combines TRBV5-6 with TRBJ1-2; unclear D gene. This CDR3 has 14 amino acids. V lost 2 bases and J 4 bases, leaving 12 bases between the germline ends. The germline V gene encodes CDR1 SGHDT and CDR2 YYEEEE. CDR3 amino acids: CASSFGRSRYGYTF. The CDR3 DNA reads TGTGCCAGCAGCTTTGGCAGGTCTCGCTATGGCTACACCTTC. Full variable domain (missing parts from reference TRBV5-6 and TRBJ1-2): DAGVTQSPTHLIKTRGQQVTLRCSPKSGHDTVSWYQQALGQGPQFIFQYYEEEERQRGNFPDRFSGHQFPNYSSELNVNALLLGDSALYLCASSFGRSRYGYTFGSGTRLTVV.